This T cell receptor (beta chain) was sequenced in a study of Graves' ophthalmopathy and Graves' hyperthyroidism. About the research overall: Sampling took place at initial diagnosis, with peripheral blood obtained before any treatment.

Trimming cost V 6 bases and J 0 bases, with 8 bases left between them. The CDR3 contains 13 residues. The germline CDR1 and CDR2 sequences are LNHDA and SQIVND (reference sequence). The study amplified TCR beta CDR3 regions using RNA transcripts. In the first round, RT-PCR was carried out with HTBI primers, and a multiplex PCR formed the second round. TCRdb itself ran the multiplex PCR reads through MiXCR, one entry per CDR3 protein. In the table there are hundreds of thousands of distinct CDR3 sequences, 21% of which are singletons. General study results and limits: The blood repertoire also included most expanded thyroid clonotypes above 0.001 frequency.

Stable hyperthyroid donors showed no ophthalmopathy during 18 months follow-up. There are many counts of this clonotype. Its antigen is still unknown. Material: peripheral blood. The source of this sequence is a woman under 30 with stable Graves' hyperthyroidism. The chain joins TRBV19 to TRBJ2-5, with D unclear. The CDR3: CASRNRDQETQYF. In DNA form, the CDR3 reads TGTGCCAGTAGGAATCGGGACCAAGAGACCCAGTACTTC.